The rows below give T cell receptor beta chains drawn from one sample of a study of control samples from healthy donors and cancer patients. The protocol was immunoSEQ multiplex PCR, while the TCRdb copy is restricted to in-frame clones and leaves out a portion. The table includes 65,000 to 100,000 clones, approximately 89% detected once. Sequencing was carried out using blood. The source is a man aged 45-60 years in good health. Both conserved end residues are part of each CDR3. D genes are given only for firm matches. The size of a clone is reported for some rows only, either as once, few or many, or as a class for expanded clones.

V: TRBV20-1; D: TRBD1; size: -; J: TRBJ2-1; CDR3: CSATTGGKQFF; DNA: TGCAGTGCTACTACAGGGGGCAAGCAGTTCTTC
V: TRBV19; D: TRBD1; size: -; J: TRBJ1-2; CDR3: CASSYGQGIGYGYTF; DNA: TGTGCCAGTAGCTACGGACAGGGGATAGGGTATGGCTACACCTTC
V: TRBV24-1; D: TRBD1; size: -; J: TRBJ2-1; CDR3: CATRGDPGQDYNEQFF; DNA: TGTGCCACCAGAGGGGATCCGGGACAGGACTACAATGAGCAGTTCTTC
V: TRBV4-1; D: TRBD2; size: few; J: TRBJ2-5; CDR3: CASSRAGAGEETQYF; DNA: TGCGCCAGCAGCCGTGCCGGAGCGGGGGAAGAGACCCAGTACTTC
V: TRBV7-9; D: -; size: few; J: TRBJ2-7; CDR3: CASSLGDFTLGYEQYF; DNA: TGTGCCAGCAGCTTAGGTGACTTCACCCTAGGCTACGAGCAGTACTTC
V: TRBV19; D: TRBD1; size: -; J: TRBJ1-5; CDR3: CASSTDRGLNQPQHF; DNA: TGTGCCAGTAGTACCGACAGGGGGCTGAATCAGCCCCAGCATTTT
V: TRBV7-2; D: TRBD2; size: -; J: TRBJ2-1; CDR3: CASSLSGGATNEQFF; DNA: TGTGCCAGCAGCCTTAGCGGGGGGGCTACCAATGAGCAGTTCTTC
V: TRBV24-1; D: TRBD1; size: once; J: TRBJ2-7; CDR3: CATSRDRGYEQYF; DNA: TGTGCCACCAGCCGGGACAGGGGATACGAGCAGTACTTC
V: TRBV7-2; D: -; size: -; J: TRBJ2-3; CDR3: CASSPAVTDTQYF; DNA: TGTGCCAGCAGCCCCGCGGTAACAGATACGCAGTATTTT
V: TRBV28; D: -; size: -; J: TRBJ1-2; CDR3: CASSLLGPNYGYTF; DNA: TGTGCCAGCAGTTTACTCGGACCGAACTATGGCTACACCTTC
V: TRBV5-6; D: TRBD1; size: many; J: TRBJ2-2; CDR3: CASSPWDRTNTGELFF; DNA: TGTGCCAGCAGCCCCTGGGACAGAACGAACACCGGGGAGCTGTTTTTT
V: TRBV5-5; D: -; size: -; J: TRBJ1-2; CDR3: CASSLSHPVYGYTF; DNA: TGTGCCAGCAGCTTATCACACCCCGTCTATGGCTACACCTTC
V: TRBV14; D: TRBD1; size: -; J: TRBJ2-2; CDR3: CASSRWTGYGELFF; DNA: TGTGCCAGCAGCCGCTGGACAGGTTACGGGGAGCTGTTTTTT
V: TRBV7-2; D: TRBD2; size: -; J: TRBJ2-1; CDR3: CASSDGLAGARSEQFF; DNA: TGTGCCAGCAGCGATGGACTAGCGGGAGCTAGGAGTGAGCAGTTCTTC
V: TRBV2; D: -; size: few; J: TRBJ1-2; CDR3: CANPSPLYGYTF; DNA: TGTGCCAACCCGTCCCCTCTCTATGGCTACACCTTC
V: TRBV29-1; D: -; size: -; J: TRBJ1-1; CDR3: CSVVGQGIYTEAFF; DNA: TGCAGCGTTGTCGGCCAGGGTATTTACACTGAAGCTTTCTTT
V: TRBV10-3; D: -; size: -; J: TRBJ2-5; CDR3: CAIATQQETQYF; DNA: TGTGCCATCGCCACGCAACAAGAGACCCAGTACTTC
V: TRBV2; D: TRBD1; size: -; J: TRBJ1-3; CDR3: CASRLGTPGTGPGGNTIYF; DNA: TGTGCCAGCAGGCTGGGGACTCCGGGGACAGGACCAGGTGGGAACACCATATATTTT
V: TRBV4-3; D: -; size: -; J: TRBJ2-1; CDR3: CASSQEWGGSYNEQFF; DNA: TGCGCCAGCAGCCAAGAATGGGGTGGCTCCTACAATGAGCAGTTCTTC
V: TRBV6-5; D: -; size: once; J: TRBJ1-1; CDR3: CASSKQQGMNTEAFF; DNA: TGTGCCAGCAGTAAGCAACAGGGTATGAACACTGAAGCTTTCTTT